Below are 27 T cell receptor beta chains sequenced from a single sample in a study of blood T cells in healthy people across ages. For the second PCR, which ran for roughly 7 to 11 cycles, a sample-barcoded 5' primer and a J-beta primer mix were used. Each CDR3 protein is one row after TCRdb ran MiXCR on the 5' RACE reads. The sample shows roughly 800,000 distinct CDR3 sequences, around 25% of them seen only once. Separately, the same data were catalogued under a study of T cells of mothers and their children.

Sequencing was done on a sample of blood. The receptors shown here come from a boy younger than 18 in good health.

This clonotype was observed a handful of times. The chain is built from TRBV15 and TRBJ2-7; D might be TRBD1 (5 bases). The CDR3 extends over 15 amino acids. V gave up 0 bases and J gave up 2 bases, with 11 bases separating them. The germline CDR1 and CDR2 sequences are LNHNV and YYDKDF (reference sequence). This CDR3 reads CATSRDKGHPYEQYF. The CDR3 DNA reads as TGTGCCACCAGCAGAGATAAAGGACACCCCTACGAGCAGTACTTC.

This clonotype was counted a few times. The V and J genes are TRBV20-1 and TRBJ2-5; 7 positions agree with TRBD2. The J call may be wrong; the DNA end is better matched by TRBJ2-1. Germline V lookup: CDR1 DFQATT, CDR2 SNEGSKA (reference sequence). This CDR3 spans 15 amino acids. The CDR3 loop reads CSARDRSGIYNEQFF. The CDR3 DNA is TGCAGTGCTAGAGATCGCAGCGGGATCTACAATGAGCAGTTCTTC.

The sample holds a few counts of this clonotype. The rearrangement links TRBV7-3 to TRBJ2-1; D is unresolved. Germline V gene data show CDR1 as SGHTA and CDR2 as FQGTGA. The CDR3 runs 14 residues. Trimming removed 5 bases from V and 6 bases from J, with 14 bases in between. In DNA form, the CDR3 reads TGTGCCAGCAGCCCCGCAGCAATAAGCAATGAGCAGTTCTTC. It codes for CASSPAAISNEQFF.

The chain employs TRBV19 and TRBJ2-1; D call uncertain. The germline V gene has CDR1 LNHDA and CDR2 SQIVND (reference sequence). V lost 1 base and J 7 bases, leaving 8 bases between the germline ends. CDR3 size: 13 residues. The CDR3 here is CASSIGGWNEQFF. As DNA, the CDR3 is TGTGCCAGTAGTATAGGTGGGTGGAATGAGCAGTTCTTC. The variable domain in full, completed from reference TRBV19 and TRBJ2-1, reads DGGITQSPKYLFRKEGQNVTLSCEQNLNHDAMYWYRQDPGQGLRLIYYSQIVNDFQKGDIAEGYSVSREKKESFPLTVTSAQKNPTAFYLCASSIGGWNEQFFGPGTRLTVL.

The rearrangement links TRBV7-9 to TRBJ1-4, with 10 positions matching TRBD1. V was pared by 3 bases and J by 8 bases, with 6 bases of the junction left unmatched. The germline gives CDR1 SEHNR, CDR2 FQNEAQ (reference sequence). The length of the CDR3 is 15 residues. This chain's CDR3 is CASSFGDRGSEKLFF. Written as DNA, the CDR3 is TGTGCCAGCAGCTTCGGGGACAGGGGCAGCGAAAAACTGTTTTTT.

The chain couples TRBV5-1 to TRBJ2-1, with no clear D. Germline lookup yields CDR1 SGHRS and CDR2 YFSETQ. Trimming shortened V by 4 bases and J by 4 bases, and 12 bases separated the two germline ends. There are 14 residues in the CDR3. CDR3 region: CASSPLTGYNEQFF. In nucleotides, the CDR3 is TGCGCCAGCAGCCCCCTGACCGGGTACAATGAGCAGTTCTTC.

Comment on this clonotype: An end of the junction does not agree with germline; a read error may underlie this. The genes are TRBV28 and TRBJ2-1; 15 nucleotides match TRBD2. Germline V lookup: CDR1 MDHEN, CDR2 SYDVKM. This CDR3 region has 20 residues. The CDR3 DNA reads TGCGCCAGCAGTTCGAGACAGGGGACTAGCGGGAGGAGCTCCTACAATGAGCAGTTCTTC. Translated, it gives CASSSRQGTSGRSSYNEQFF.

This sequence joins TRBV7-8 and TRBJ2-3; TRBD1 is a possible D gene (6 bases). V was pared by 4 bases and J by 5 bases, with 16 bases between. The CDR3 spans 15 residues. Germline V gene lookup returns CDR1 SGHVS and CDR2 FQNEAQ. CDR3 loop: CASSSRGRALDTQYF. CDR3 nucleotides: TGTGCCAGCAGCTCCAGGGGCAGGGCACTAGATACGCAGTATTTT.

In its sample, this clonotype was seen a few times. This rearrangement joins TRBV28 to TRBJ2-6; TRBD1 matches 7 bases. The CDR3 totals 15 residues. Germline CDR1 reads MDHEN; CDR2 reads SYDVKM. J lost 7 bases, V lost 6 bases, and 9 bases had no gene match. Here the CDR3 reads CASSRTGPSANVLTF. CDR3 nucleotide sequence: TGTGCCAGCAGCCGGACAGGACCGAGTGCCAACGTCCTGACTTTC.

This clonotype showed up just a few times. This chain links TRBV9 with TRBJ2-1, with D perhaps TRBD1 or TRBD2 (8 bases each). CDR1 SGDLS and CDR2 YYNGEE come from the germline V gene. The V gene lost 5 bases and the J gene lost 2 bases, with 26 bases spanning the gap. The CDR3 has 19 residues. The CDR3 nucleotides read TGTGCCAGCAGTCCTCAGGGGGCCGGGGGGGCCCTACCCTACAATGAGCAGTTCTTC. Protein: CASSPQGAGGALPYNEQFF. Combining the CDR3 with reference TRBV9 and TRBJ2-1 gives the whole variable domain DSGVTQTPKHLITATGQRVTLRCSPRSGDLSVYWYQQSLDQGLQFLIQYYNGEERAKGNILERFSAQQFPDLHSELNLSSLELGDSALYFCASSPQGAGGALPYNEQFFGPGTRLTVL.

This chain links TRBV11-2 with TRBJ2-2, with D perhaps matching TRBD2 (6 bases). Germline CDR1 SGHAT, CDR2 FQNNGV. CDR3 length equals 15 residues. Trimming took 1 base from V and 7 from J, leaving 13 bases between them. In DNA, the CDR3 is TGTGCCAGCAGCTTAGCTTTTTCGGGGGACGGGGAGCTGTTTTTT. Amino acid sequence: CASSLAFSGDGELFF.

The chain has TRBV7-6 and TRBJ2-3; 10 nucleotides align to TRBD2. Looked up from germline, CDR1 is SGHVS and CDR2 is FNYEAQ. With 5 bases clipped from V and 0 bases from J, the junction kept 11 bases outside the gene matches. There are 18 residues in the CDR3. The chain's CDR3 is CASSRTVASGSSTDTQYF. The CDR3, as DNA: TGTGCCAGCAGCCGAACCGTAGCTAGCGGGAGTAGCACAGATACGCAGTATTTT.

The chain joins TRBV29-1 to TRBJ2-1; possibly TRBD1 for D (6 bases). Per germline, CDR1 SQVTM and CDR2 ANQGSEA. The CDR3 length is 12 residues. The V gene lost 7 bases and the J gene lost 7 bases, with 14 bases spanning the gap. In DNA form, the CDR3 reads TGCAGCGGAGCGGACAGACCGAATGAGCAGTTCTTC. Protein product: CSGADRPNEQFF.

This chain uses TRBV28 with TRBJ1-4, with TRBD1 as a possible D gene (5 bases). This CDR3 contains 15 residues. Germline-derived CDR1 and CDR2 are MDHEN and SYDVKM. The ends were cut back, 4 bases at V and 6 bases at J, with 15 bases in the middle. The CDR3 is CASSSGVGKDEKLFF. The CDR3 DNA follows: TGTGCCAGCAGTTCGGGGGTAGGGAAGGATGAAAAACTGTTTTTT.

The V and J genes are TRBV20-1 and TRBJ2-5; D gene ambiguous. Deletions cut 6 bases from V and 4 bases from J, with 15 bases between. CDR3 length: 13 residues. Germline V gene data show CDR1 as DFQATT and CDR2 as SNEGSKA (reference sequence). CDR3 in amino acids: CSAPPGQTETQYF. The CDR3 DNA follows: TGCAGTGCCCCTCCCGGGCAAACAGAGACCCAGTACTTC.

The rearrangement links TRBV11-2 to TRBJ2-4; TRBD1 is a possible D gene (6 bases). CDR1 and CDR2 (germline): SGHAT, FQNNGV. The V end lost 0 bases, the J end lost 10 bases, and 10 bases lay between the germline ends. CDR3 size: 13 residues. The CDR3 loop reads CASSLEPGAIQYF. CDR3 DNA sequence: TGTGCCAGCAGCTTAGAGCCAGGGGCAATTCAGTACTTC.

This chain connects TRBV11-2 to TRBJ1-4, with D hard to call. Germline-derived CDR1 and CDR2 are SGHAT and FQNNGV. Trimming removed 4 bases from V and 4 bases from J, with 10 bases in between. This CDR3 comprises 14 residues. The CDR3 DNA follows: TGTGCCAGCAGCTACCACAATTATAATGAAAAACTGTTTTTT. This encodes CASSYHNYNEKLFF.

The chain recombines TRBV19 with TRBJ2-7, with 8 bases identical to TRBD2. CDR1 is LNHDA, CDR2 SQIVND, per germline (reference sequence). CDR3 length: 17 residues. Trimming took 0 bases from V and 3 from J; bases not matched to a gene: 10. The CDR3 here is CASSIDLPGGPGYEQYF. The DNA for the CDR3 is TGTGCCAGTAGTATAGATCTGCCGGGAGGGCCTGGCTACGAGCAGTACTTC.

The table lists this clonotype with a few counts. This chain joins TRBV11-2 and TRBJ2-7; 10 bases map to TRBD2. The J segment lost 5 bases and the V segment lost 1 base, leaving 11 bases of the junction unmatched. The germline V gene has CDR1 SGHAT and CDR2 FQNNGV. CDR3 size: 17 residues. Here the CDR3 reads CASSLAWGGTSAHEQYF. The CDR3 DNA reads as TGTGCCAGCAGCTTAGCTTGGGGGGGGACTAGCGCCCACGAGCAGTACTTC.

This clonotype has a handful of counts. V usage is TRBV29-1 and J usage is TRBJ2-5, with 7 nucleotides matching TRBD1. The end of the DNA is better explained by TRBJ2-1, so the J call may be wrong. This CDR3 has 14 residues. Germline-derived CDR1 and CDR2 are SQVTM and ANQGSEA. The CDR3 here is CSVVQGFRGNEQFF. Here the CDR3 DNA reads TGCAGCGTAGTACAGGGGTTCCGGGGCAATGAGCAGTTCTTC.

This clonotype was observed a handful of times. V gene TRBV20-1 combines with J gene TRBJ2-5; 9 bases agree with TRBD1. Matching the DNA end better, TRBJ2-7 makes the J call doubtful. The CDR3 covers 15 residues. CDR1 is DFQATT and CDR2 is SNEGSKA in the germline V gene (reference sequence). Here the CDR3 reads CSARVPGQGIYEQYF. In DNA form, the CDR3 reads TGCAGTGCTAGAGTCCCGGGACAGGGAATATACGAGCAGTACTTC.

This clonotype was seen only a few times. The J gene is TRBJ1-5, the V gene TRBV28; the match to TRBD1 covers 7 bases. CDR3 length: 15 residues. V shed 5 bases, J shed 1 base, and the junction held 5 bases outside the gene matches. Germline CDR1 MDHEN, CDR2 SYDVKM. The CDR3 bases are TGTGCCAGCAGTCCCCGACAGGGAAGCAATCAGCCCCAGCATTTT. Translating gives CASSPRQGSNQPQHF. Looking up the rest from reference TRBV28 and TRBJ1-5 gives the full variable domain: DVKVTQSSRYLVKRTGEKVFLECVQDMDHENMFWYRQDPGLGLRLIYFSYDVKMKEKGDIPEGYSVSREKKERFSLILESASTNQTSMYLCASSPRQGSNQPQHFGDGTRLSIL.

The chain combines TRBV4-3 with TRBJ2-7; D is unclear. CDR1 is LGHNA, CDR2 YSLEER, per germline. V gave up 0 bases and J gave up 4 bases, with 13 bases separating them. The CDR3 runs 15 residues. CDR3 residues: CASSQDQASGYEQYF. The CDR3 bases are TGCGCCAGCAGCCAAGATCAGGCTAGTGGATACGAGCAGTACTTC.

This clonotype turned up a few times. In DNA, the CDR3 is TGTGCCAGCAGTCCCATAGACAGTAACTATGGCTACACCTTC. Amino acids: CASSPIDSNYGYTF. The V and J genes are TRBV27 and TRBJ1-2; maybe TRBD1 (5 bases). Trimming left V 5 bases short and J 1 base short, with 11 bases between. There are 14 residues in the CDR3. Germline CDR1 MNHEY, CDR2 SMNVEV (reference sequence).

This clonotype appeared once. J is TRBJ2-1 and V is TRBV5-1; possible D gene TRBD2, 7 bases. The J call may be wrong; the DNA end is better matched by TRBJ2-7. There are 15 residues in the CDR3. Germline V gene sequence: CDR1 SGHRS, CDR2 YFSETQ. The CDR3 region has the DNA TGCGCCAGCAGCTTGGAGGCAGGCAGGGGAGGGGAGCAGTACTTC. It translates to CASSLEAGRGGEQYF.

This clonotype has just a few counts. The V and J genes are TRBV6-5 and TRBJ2-5; weak D call: TRBD2 (7 bases). Judging by the DNA end, TRBJ2-1 fits better; the J call may be wrong. Germline V lookup: CDR1 MNHEY, CDR2 SVGAGI. This CDR3 comprises 18 residues. In DNA form, the CDR3 reads TGTGCCAGCAGTTACAACCCGGGGAGGGGGGGCAGTTTGCGTGAGCAGTTCTTC. Translation gives CASSYNPGRGGSLREQFF.

The rearrangement uses TRBV4-1 and TRBJ2-5, with TRBD1 as a possible D gene (5 bases). This CDR3 has 16 residues. V lost 3 bases to trimming and J lost 4 bases, with 18 bases between them. Germline V gives CDR1 MGHRA, CDR2 YSYEKL. This CDR3 is CASSQGQSPFRETQYF. The CDR3 DNA is TGCGCCAGCAGCCAGGGGCAGTCGCCCTTCAGAGAGACCCAGTACTTC.